The rows below give T cell receptor beta chains drawn from one sample of a study of control samples from healthy donors and cancer patients. Profiling relied on immunoSEQ multiplex PCR, and the TCRdb table lists in-frame clones only, not all of them. The sample contains 100,000 to 150,000 clones, 92% of which appear only once. Sequencing was carried out using blood. The receptors come from a woman between 45 and 60 years old in good health. The CDR3 runs from the conserved cysteine through the conserved F or W. D genes are given only for firm matches. The size of a clone is reported for some rows only, either as once, few or many, or as a class for expanded clones.

j_call d_call v_call cdr3_length clone_size cdr3_aa cdr3_nt
TRBJ1-5 TRBD1 TRBV27 14 . CASSPTGWNQSQHF TGTGCCAGCAGTCCGACAGGGTGGAATCAGTCCCAGCATTTT
TRBJ1-5 TRBD1 TRBV28 16 once CASSARPGQDNQPQHF TGTGCCAGCAGTGCCAGACCGGGACAGGACAATCAGCCCCAGCATTTT
TRBJ2-3 TRBD2 TRBV24-1 16 once CATSMAGDVDLDTQYF TGTGCCACCAGCATGGCGGGGGACGTAGATTTAGATACGCAGTATTTT
TRBJ2-7 . TRBV6-5 12 . CASRDTSYEQYF TGTGCCAGCAGGGATACTAGCTACGAGCAGTACTTC
TRBJ2-7 TRBD2 TRBV5-1 16 . CASSLEGGGGAYEQYF TGCGCCAGCAGCTTGGAGGGTGGCGGGGGGGCCTACGAGCAGTACTTC
TRBJ1-2 . TRBV20-1 11 . CSARDQNGYTF TGCAGTGCTAGAGATCAAAATGGCTACACCTTC
TRBJ2-7 . TRBV25-1 12 . CASSASGWEQYF TGTGCCAGCAGTGCTTCAGGGTGGGAGCAGTACTTC
TRBJ2-1 . TRBV7-8 15 . CASSSSDHPRNEQFF TGTGCCAGCAGCTCCTCGGACCACCCTCGGAATGAGCAGTTCTTC
TRBJ2-3 . TRBV6-5 14 . CASKDRSSTDAQYF TGTGCCAGCAAGGACAGATCTAGCACAGATGCGCAGTATTTT
TRBJ1-2 . TRBV7-9 12 once CASSFEGWGYTF TGTGCCAGCAGCTTCGAAGGTTGGGGCTACACCTTC
TRBJ1-2 . TRBV19 12 . CATQDTYYGYTF TGTGCCACCCAAGACACTTACTATGGCTACACCTTC
TRBJ1-5 . TRBV30 13 . CAWSVGANQPQHF TGTGCCTGGAGTGTAGGGGCCAATCAGCCCCAGCATTTT
TRBJ2-7 . TRBV28 15 . CASSSGGQGSYEQYF TGTGCCAGCAGTTCAGGTGGGCAGGGCTCGTACGAGCAGTACTTC
TRBJ2-4 TRBD2 TRBV28 15 . CASTHGGGGGNIQYF TGTGCCAGCACCCACGGGGGGGGTGGCGGAAACATTCAGTACTTC
TRBJ1-6 . TRBV3-1/TRBV3-2 13 . CASSPEGVTPLHF TGTGCCAGCAGCCCAGAAGGAGTTACACCCCTCCACTTT
TRBJ1-4 . TRBV18 14 . CASSPRGSNEKLFF TGTGCCAGCTCTCCAAGAGGTTCTAATGAAAAACTGTTTTTT
TRBJ2-3 . TRBV6-2/TRBV6-3 13 . CASSYSEAGAQYF TGTGCCAGCAGTTACTCGGAGGCGGGGGCACAGTATTTT